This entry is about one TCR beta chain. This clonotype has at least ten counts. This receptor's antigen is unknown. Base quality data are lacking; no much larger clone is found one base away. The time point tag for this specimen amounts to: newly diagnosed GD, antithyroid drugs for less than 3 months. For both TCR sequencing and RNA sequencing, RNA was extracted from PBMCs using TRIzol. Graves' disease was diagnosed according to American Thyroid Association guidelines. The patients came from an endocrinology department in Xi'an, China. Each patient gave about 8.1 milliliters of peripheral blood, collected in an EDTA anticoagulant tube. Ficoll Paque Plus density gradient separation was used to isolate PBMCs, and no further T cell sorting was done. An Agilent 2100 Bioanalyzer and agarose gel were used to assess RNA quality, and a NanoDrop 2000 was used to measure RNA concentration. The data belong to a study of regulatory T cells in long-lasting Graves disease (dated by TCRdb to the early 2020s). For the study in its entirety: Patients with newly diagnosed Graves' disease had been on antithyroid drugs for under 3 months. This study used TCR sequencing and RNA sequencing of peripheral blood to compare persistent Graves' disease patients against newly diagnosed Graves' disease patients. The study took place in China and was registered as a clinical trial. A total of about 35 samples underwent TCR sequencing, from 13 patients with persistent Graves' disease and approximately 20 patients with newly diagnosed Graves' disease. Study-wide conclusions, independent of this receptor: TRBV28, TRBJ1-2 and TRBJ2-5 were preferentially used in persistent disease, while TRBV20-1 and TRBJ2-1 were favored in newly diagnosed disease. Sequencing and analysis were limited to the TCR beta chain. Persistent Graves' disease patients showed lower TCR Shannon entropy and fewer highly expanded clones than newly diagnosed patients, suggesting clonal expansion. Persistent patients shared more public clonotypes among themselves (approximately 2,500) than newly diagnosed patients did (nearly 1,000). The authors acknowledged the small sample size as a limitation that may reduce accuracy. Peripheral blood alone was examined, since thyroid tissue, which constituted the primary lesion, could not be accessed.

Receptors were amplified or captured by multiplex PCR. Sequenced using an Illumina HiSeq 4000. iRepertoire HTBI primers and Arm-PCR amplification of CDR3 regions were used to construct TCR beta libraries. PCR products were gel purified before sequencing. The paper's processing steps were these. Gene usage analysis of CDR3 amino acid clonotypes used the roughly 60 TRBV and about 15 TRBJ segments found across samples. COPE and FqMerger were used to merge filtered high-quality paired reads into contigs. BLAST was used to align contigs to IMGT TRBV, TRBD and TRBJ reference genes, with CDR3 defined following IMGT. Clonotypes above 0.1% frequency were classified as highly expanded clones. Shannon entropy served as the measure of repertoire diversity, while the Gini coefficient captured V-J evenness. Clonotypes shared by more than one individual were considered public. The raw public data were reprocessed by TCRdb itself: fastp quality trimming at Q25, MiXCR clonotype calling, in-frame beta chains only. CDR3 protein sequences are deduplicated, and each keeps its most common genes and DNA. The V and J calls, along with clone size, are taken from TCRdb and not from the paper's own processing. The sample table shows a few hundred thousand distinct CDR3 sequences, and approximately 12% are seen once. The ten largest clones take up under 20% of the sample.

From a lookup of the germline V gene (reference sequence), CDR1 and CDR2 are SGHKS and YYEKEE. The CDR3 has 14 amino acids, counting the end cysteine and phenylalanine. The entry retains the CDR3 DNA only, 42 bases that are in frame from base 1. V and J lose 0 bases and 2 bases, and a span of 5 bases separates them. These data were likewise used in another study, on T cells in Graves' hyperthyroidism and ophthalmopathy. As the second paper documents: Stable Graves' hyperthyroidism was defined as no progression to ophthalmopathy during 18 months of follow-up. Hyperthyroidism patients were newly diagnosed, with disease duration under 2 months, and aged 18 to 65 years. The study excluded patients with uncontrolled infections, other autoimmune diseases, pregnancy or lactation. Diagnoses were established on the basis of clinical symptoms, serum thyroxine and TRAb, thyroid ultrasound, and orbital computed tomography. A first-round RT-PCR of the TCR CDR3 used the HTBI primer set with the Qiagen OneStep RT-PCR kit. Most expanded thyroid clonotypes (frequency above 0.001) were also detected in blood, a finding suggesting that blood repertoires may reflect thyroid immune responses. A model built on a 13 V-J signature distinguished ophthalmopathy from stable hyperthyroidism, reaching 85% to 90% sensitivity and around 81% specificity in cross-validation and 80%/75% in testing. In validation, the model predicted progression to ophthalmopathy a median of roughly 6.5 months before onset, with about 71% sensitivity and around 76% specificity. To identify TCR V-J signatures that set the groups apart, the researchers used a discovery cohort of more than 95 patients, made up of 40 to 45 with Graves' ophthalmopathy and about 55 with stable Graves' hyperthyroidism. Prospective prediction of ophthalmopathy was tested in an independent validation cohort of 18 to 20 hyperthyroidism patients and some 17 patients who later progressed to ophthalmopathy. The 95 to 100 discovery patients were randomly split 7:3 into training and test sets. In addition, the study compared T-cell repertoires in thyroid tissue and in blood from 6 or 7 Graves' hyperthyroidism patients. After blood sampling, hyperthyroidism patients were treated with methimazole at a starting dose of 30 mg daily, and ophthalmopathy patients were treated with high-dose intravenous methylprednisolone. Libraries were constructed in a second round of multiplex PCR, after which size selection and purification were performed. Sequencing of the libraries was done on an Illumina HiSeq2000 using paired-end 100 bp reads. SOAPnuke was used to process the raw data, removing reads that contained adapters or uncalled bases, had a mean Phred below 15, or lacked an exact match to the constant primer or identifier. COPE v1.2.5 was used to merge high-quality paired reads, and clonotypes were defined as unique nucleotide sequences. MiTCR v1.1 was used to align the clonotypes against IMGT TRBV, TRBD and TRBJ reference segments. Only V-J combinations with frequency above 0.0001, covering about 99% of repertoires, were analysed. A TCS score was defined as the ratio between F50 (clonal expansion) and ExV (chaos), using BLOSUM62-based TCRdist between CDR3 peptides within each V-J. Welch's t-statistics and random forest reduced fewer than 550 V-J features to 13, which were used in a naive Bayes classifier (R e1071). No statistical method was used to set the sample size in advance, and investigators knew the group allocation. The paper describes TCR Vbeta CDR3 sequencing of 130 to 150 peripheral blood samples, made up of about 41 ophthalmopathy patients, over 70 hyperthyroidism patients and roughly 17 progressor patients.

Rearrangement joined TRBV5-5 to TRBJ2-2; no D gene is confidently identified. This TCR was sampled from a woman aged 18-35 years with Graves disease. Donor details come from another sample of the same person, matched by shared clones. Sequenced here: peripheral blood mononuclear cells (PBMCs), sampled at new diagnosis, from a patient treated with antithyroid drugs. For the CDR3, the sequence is CASSLALNTGELFF. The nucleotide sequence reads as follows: TGTGCCAGCAGCTTGGCTCTAAACACCGGGGAGCTGTTTTTT.